Listed here is a single T cell receptor (beta chain). Its antigen remains unidentified. The data originate from a study of follicular helper T cells after annual influenza vaccination. About the study: For some subjects, blood spans the 2013-2014, 2014-2015 and 2015-2016 annual vaccinations.

The study's findings and limits: Day 7 ICOS+CD38+ clones later appeared mostly in ICOS-CD38- cTfh. ICOS+CD38+ cTfh clonality change tracked circulating plasmablast frequency change.

The repertoire was sequenced with immunoSEQ multiplex PCR; TCRdb's copy has only in-frame clones and lacks some. The data show approximately 10,000 clones, around four fifths seen once. The germline V and J ends were trimmed by 1 base and 2 bases, with 18 bases remaining between them. This CDR3 region has 17 residues. Sequencing used CXCR5- memory CD4+ T cells sorted from blood, obtained 6 weeks after influenza vaccination. The source is an adult who received the influenza vaccine. The rearrangement links TRBV23-1 to TRBJ2-7, with a weak D call TRBD2 (5 bases). TRBV23-1 is labeled an ORF, and its function is uncertain. CDR3 region: CASSQYRGSIFTYEQYF. As DNA, the CDR3 is TGCGCCAGCAGTCAATATCGAGGGTCCATATTTACCTACGAGCAGTACTTC.